Listed below are T cell receptor beta chains from one sample, sequenced in a study of T-cell memory formation after mild COVID-19. In TCRdb, the 5' RACE reads were re-called with MiXCR into one record per CDR3 protein. Found here are about 600,000 distinct CDR3 sequences, less than 25% of them singletons; the top ten hold under 8.5%. The specimen was PBMCs or a T cell subset sorted from them (not recorded which). These receptors came from an adult woman who had mild COVID-19 (a few samples of this study predate the infection). Cell type and time point are not known. Each CDR3 is given with its conserved first and last residue. A D gene is named only where the DNA matches it firmly. Size tells how often a clone was seen (once, few, many) or the class of an expanded clone, and some rows leave it out.

d_call	j_call	v_call	clone_size	cdr3_nt	cdr3_aa
NA	TRBJ1-2	TRBV7-2	NA	TGTGCCAGCAGCTTAGGAGGGGCAGCCTACTATGGCTACACCTTC	CASSLGGAAYYGYTF
NA	TRBJ2-3	TRBV3-1	NA	TGTGCCAGCAGCCATGGCAGGGGACTCTCCGAAGATACGCAGTATTTT	CASSHGRGLSEDTQYF
NA	TRBJ2-6	TRBV6-6	NA	TGTGCCAGCAGGGACTTGACCTCTGGGGCCAACGTCCTGACTTTC	CASRDLTSGANVLTF
NA	TRBJ2-2	TRBV18	NA	TGTGCCAGCTCACCACTCGGCCAATCGAACACCGGGGAGCTGTTTTTT	CASSPLGQSNTGELFF
NA	TRBJ1-5	TRBV11-2	NA	TGTGCCAGCAGGTCTAATCAGCCCCAGCATTTT	CASRSNQPQHF
NA	TRBJ1-4	TRBV7-6	few	TGTGCCAGCAGCAAGGGGACACAAACTAATGAAAAACTGTTTTTT	CASSKGTQTNEKLFF
NA	TRBJ1-1	TRBV5-5	NA	TGTGCCAGCAGCTTGGAGGGGGGATTTATGAACACTGAAGCTTTCTTT	CASSLEGGFMNTEAFF
NA	TRBJ1-2	TRBV18	NA	TGTGCCAGCTCCCGGGCTTCCGATGGCTACACCTTC	CASSRASDGYTF
TRBD2	TRBJ2-3	TRBV5-1	NA	TGCGCCAGCAGCTTTGGCAGAGCGGCGGGGGGACAGTATTTT	CASSFGRAAGGQYF
NA	TRBJ2-2	TRBV10-3	once	TGTGCCATCAGAGGGGACCCCGGGGAGCTGTTTTTT	CAIRGDPGELFF
NA	TRBJ1-1	TRBV13	NA	TGTGCCAGCAGTCGCCAACGGGACACTGAAGCTTTCTTT	CASSRQRDTEAFF
NA	TRBJ2-5	TRBV9	few	TGTGCCAGCAGCGTAGGTAACGGCCGGGAGACCCAGTACTTC	CASSVGNGRETQYF
TRBD2	TRBJ2-1	TRBV4-3	NA	TGCGCCAGCAGCCAAGTCGCGGGAGGTTCCTACAATGGGCAGTTCTTC	CASSQVAGGSYNGQFF
NA	TRBJ1-4	TRBV4-1	NA	TGCGCCAGCAGCCAAGCGAACAGAAAAAATGAAAAACTGTTTTTT	CASSQANRKNEKLFF
NA	TRBJ1-5	TRBV12-3/TRBV12-4	few	TGTGCCAGCAGTCTAAGACTTAGCAATCAGCCCCAGCATTTT	CASSLRLSNQPQHF
NA	TRBJ1-1	TRBV27	NA	TGTGCCAGCAGTTTTGGTAGGATGGGGGACACTGAAGCTTTCTTT	CASSFGRMGDTEAFF
NA	TRBJ2-1	TRBV18	many	TGTGCCAGCTCGCACCTTGGGGGATCCTACAATGAGCAGTTCTTC	CASSHLGGSYNEQFF
NA	TRBJ2-5	TRBV25-1	NA	TGTGCCAGCAGTGCCCTCGGCGGGGTGGAGACCCAGTACTTC	CASSALGGVETQYF
NA	TRBJ2-2	TRBV9	NA	TGTGCCAGCCAGTTTGGAACGAACACCGGGGAGCTGTTTTTT	CASQFGTNTGELFF
NA	TRBJ2-1	TRBV9	NA	TGTGCCAGCAGCGTAGCTGTGGGGCTGGCAGGGCGTTCCTACAATGAGCAGTTCTTC	CASSVAVGLAGRSYNEQFF
TRBD2	TRBJ2-1	TRBV20-1	NA	TGCAGTGCTAGAGATCGCAGGCGGGGGGCTTACAATGAGCAGTTCTTC	CSARDRRRGAYNEQFF
TRBD2	TRBJ2-3	TRBV5-1	NA	TGCGCCAGCAGCCGACGGCCAGCGGGGAGCACAGATACGCAGTATTTT	CASSRRPAGSTDTQYF
NA	TRBJ1-1	TRBV19	NA	TGTGCCAGTAGTATCCCCGCCGGGGGAGGGACTGAAGCTTTCTTT	CASSIPAGGGTEAFF
TRBD2	TRBJ2-7	TRBV5-5	few	TGTGCCAGCAGCCCTCTTAGCGGGGACGCTGTGTACGAGCAGTACTTC	CASSPLSGDAVYEQYF
NA	TRBJ2-1	TRBV20-1	NA	TGCAGTGCTCCCGATGATGGCAATGAGCAGTTCTTC	CSAPDDGNEQFF
TRBD1	TRBJ1-1	TRBV5-1	few	TGCGCCAGCAGCTTTACAGGGGAGAGCACTGAAGCTTTCTTT	CASSFTGESTEAFF
NA	TRBJ1-2	TRBV24-1	NA	TGTGCCACCAGTGATTTCGAAGGAGAAGCGGGGAACTATGGCTACACCTTC	CATSDFEGEAGNYGYTF
TRBD1	TRBJ2-5	TRBV24-1	NA	TGTGCCACCAGTTCGCAGGGACAGGGGGCAAGGGAGACCCAGTACTTC	CATSSQGQGARETQYF
NA	TRBJ1-1	TRBV29-1	NA	TGCAGCGTTGAATCCGTCAGCGGGCAGGCTTTCTTT	CSVESVSGQAFF
TRBD2	TRBJ2-3	TRBV24-1	many	TGTGCCACCAGTGATTTATGGAGTAGCGGGAGAGGCACAGATACGCAGTATTTT	CATSDLWSSGRGTDTQYF
TRBD2	TRBJ2-3	TRBV7-6	NA	TGTGCCAGCAGCCCATCTAGCGGGAGGGGTGGTACAGATACGCAGTATTTT	CASSPSSGRGGTDTQYF
NA	TRBJ2-7	TRBV7-2	NA	TGTGCCAGCAGCTTATCGGCGGACCAAATCAGTGGGCAGTACTTC	CASSLSADQISGQYF
TRBD1	TRBJ2-3	TRBV4-3	few	TGCGCCAGCAGCCACGGGACAGGAAACACAGATACGCAGTATTTT	CASSHGTGNTDTQYF
TRBD1	TRBJ1-5	TRBV7-9	NA	TGTGCCAGCAGCGTGGGACAGGGGCGTAATCAGCCCCAGCATTTT	CASSVGQGRNQPQHF
NA	TRBJ2-1	TRBV6-5	NA	TGTGCCAGCAGACAAACCGTGGGACGGCAGCAGTTCTTC	CASRQTVGRQQFF
NA	TRBJ1-4	TRBV2	few	TGTGCCAGCAGTGACGCCGGCGCAGGTCCGAATGAAAAACTGTTTTTT	CASSDAGAGPNEKLFF
TRBD2	TRBJ2-3	TRBV7-2	few	TGTGCCAGCAGCCCCGGGACTAGCTCAATCGGCTATTTT	CASSPGTSSIGYF
TRBD2	TRBJ2-2	TRBV5-8	few	TGTGCCAGCAGCTTCGCTTGGGTTCTAGCGGGCTACGGGGAGCTGTTTTTT	CASSFAWVLAGYGELFF
TRBD1	TRBJ2-5	TRBV7-6	NA	TGTGCCAGCAGCTTAGGATACGGGACAGGGGACGGGGAGACCCAGTACTTC	CASSLGYGTGDGETQYF
NA	TRBJ2-1	TRBV4-2	NA	TGTGCCAGCAGCCAAGAAATGAACTACAATGAGCAGTTCTTC	CASSQEMNYNEQFF
TRBD2	TRBJ2-5	TRBV11-2	NA	TGTGCCAGCAGCTTAGGGTCGGGGACTAGCTACCCAGAAGAGACCCAGTACTTC	CASSLGSGTSYPEETQYF
TRBD1	TRBJ2-7	TRBV5-1	few	TGCGCCAGCAGCTATGGACAGGGGTCCGGGGGGCAGTACTTC	CASSYGQGSGGQYF
NA	TRBJ2-3	TRBV2	NA	TGTGCCAGCAGTGAACAGGATACGCAGTATTTT	CASSEQDTQYF
NA	TRBJ1-6	TRBV10-2	NA	TGCGCCAGCAGTGACAGGGGTTGGAATTCACCCCTCCACTTT	CASSDRGWNSPLHF
NA	TRBJ2-3	TRBV7-3	few	TGTGCCAGCAGCTCCCCGGGGTCTAGCACAGATACGCAGTATTTT	CASSSPGSSTDTQYF